Below, 15 T cell receptor beta chains from the same sample are listed, as sequenced in a study of T cells in Graves' hyperthyroidism and ophthalmopathy. RNA transcripts yielded amplified TCR beta CDR3 regions. First-round RT-PCR of the TCR CDR3 relied on the HTBI primer set. One entry per CDR3 protein, called by TCRdb with MiXCR from the multiplex PCR reads. The sample includes about 560,000 distinct CDR3 sequences, roughly a sixth of them seen just once. Material for sequencing was blood. These receptors all stem from a woman under 30 with Graves' hyperthyroidism.

There are a few counts of this clonotype. The chain uses TRBV12-3 or TRBV12-4 and TRBJ2-2; 8 positions match TRBD2. The length of the CDR3 is 15 residues. Trimming cost V 6 bases and J 5 bases; bases outside gene matches: 8. The CDR3 DNA reads TGTGCCAGCAGCCCGGGGGGGATCAGTACCGGGGAGCTGTTTTTT. Its protein is CASSPGGISTGELFF.

This chain uses TRBV12-3 or TRBV12-4 with TRBJ2-1; D uncertain. Trimming took off 3 bases at V and 0 bases at J, with 9 bases between the two ends. The CDR3 loop spans 15 amino acids. CDR3 DNA: TGTGCCAGCAGTTTTGGGCCTTTCTCCTACAATGAGCAGTTCTTC. Translating it yields CASSFGPFSYNEQFF.

This clonotype was observed many times. The V call is TRBV7-2, the J call TRBJ1-5; possible D gene TRBD1, 5 bases. The CDR3 is made up of 16 amino acids. V lost 4 bases and J lost 0, with 13 bases in between. From germline, CDR1 is SGHTA and CDR2 FQGNSA. Here the CDR3 DNA reads TGTGCCAGCAGCTACCAGACAGACTTTAGCAATCAGCCCCAGCATTTT. This encodes CASSYQTDFSNQPQHF.

This clonotype was recorded at least ten times. CDR3 sequence (DNA): TGTGCCAGCAGTGAATTGAGACAGGGTACTTTATACGAGCAGTACTTC. Translating it yields CASSELRQGTLYEQYF. The chain uses TRBV2 and TRBJ2-7, with 7 bases aligning to TRBD1. With 2 bases clipped from V and 4 bases from J, the junction kept 11 bases outside the gene matches. The CDR3 has 16 residues. Germline CDR1 SNHLY, CDR2 FYNNEI.

This clonotype was picked up many times. This rearrangement joins TRBV12-3 or TRBV12-4 to TRBJ1-2, with D possibly being TRBD1 (6 bases). CDR3 length equals 14 residues. Trimming pared 7 bases from V and 8 bases from J, leaving 20 bases between. The CDR3 DNA reads TGTGCCAGCAACTCTCCTGTGGGGGGCTGGGGCTACACCTTC. Amino acids: CASNSPVGGWGYTF.

The chain recombines TRBV15 with TRBJ1-5, with D hard to call. Germline V gives CDR1 LNHNV, CDR2 YYDKDF (reference sequence). V lost 4 bases to trimming and J lost 11 bases, with 21 bases between them. CDR3 size: 15 residues. CDR3 bases: TGTGCCACCAGCACCCTCCAAGCGGGCCAATCGGCCCAGCATTTT. This codes for CATSTLQAGQSAQHF.

This clonotype was observed a handful of times. V and J are TRBV29-1 and TRBJ2-7; D call uncertain. The CDR3 runs to 11 residues. The germline V gene encodes CDR1 SQVTM and CDR2 ANQGSEA. V was shortened by 0 bases and J by 3 bases, with 3 bases between the two germline ends. Here the CDR3 DNA reads TGCAGCGTTGAAGAGCACTACGAGCAGTACTTC. This codes for CSVEEHYEQYF.

The rearrangement links TRBV27 to TRBJ1-6; 9 nucleotides align to TRBD1. The CDR3 covers 15 residues. The V and J ends lost 6 bases and 2 bases, in that order; junction bases with no gene match: 2. The germline gives CDR1 MNHEY, CDR2 SMNVEV (reference sequence). This CDR3 is CASRDRGAYNSPLHF. CDR3 in DNA: TGTGCCAGCAGGGACAGGGGAGCCTATAATTCACCCCTCCACTTT.

The genes are TRBV11-2 and TRBJ2-3, with 10 bases fitting TRBD1. The V and J ends lost 0 bases and 6 bases, in that order; junction bases with no gene match: 3. The CDR3 is 15 amino acids. CDR1 and CDR2 (germline): SGHAT, FQNNGV. CDR3 nucleotides: TGTGCCAGCAGCTTAGAGGGACAGGGGATGGATACGCAGTATTTT. Its protein is CASSLEGQGMDTQYF.

A few counts support this clonotype. V is TRBV6-1 and J is TRBJ1-1; perhaps TRBD1 as D (5 bases). This CDR3 is built from 15 residues. V was cut by 0 bases and J by 5 bases, with 13 bases left in between. Germline V gene sequence: CDR1 MNHNS, CDR2 SASEGT. The CDR3 here is CASSEAPGRRTEAFF. CDR3 coding DNA: TGTGCCAGCAGTGAAGCGCCGGGGCGCAGGACTGAAGCTTTCTTT.

This clonotype has only a few counts. The gene calls are TRBV9 and TRBJ1-2, with 7 bases that match TRBD1. The CDR3 length is 13 residues. Germline-derived CDR1 and CDR2 are SGDLS and YYNGEE. V dropped 3 bases and J dropped 6; count of bases not matched to a gene: 5. CDR3 sequence: CASSADRFHGYTF. The CDR3 DNA sequence: TGTGCCAGCAGCGCGGACAGGTTTCATGGCTACACCTTC.

This clonotype was observed a few times. The rearrangement joins TRBV5-1 to TRBJ2-2; 8 nucleotides match TRBD1. Looked up from germline, CDR1 is SGHRS and CDR2 is YFSETQ. J was trimmed by 7 bases and V by 3 bases; bases with no gene match: 17. This CDR3 is built from 18 residues. Here the CDR3 reads CASSSRQGRSQNGGELFF. In DNA form, the CDR3 reads TGCGCCAGCAGCTCCAGACAGGGGCGCTCCCAAAACGGCGGGGAGCTGTTTTTT.

This clonotype was counted only a few times. The chain has TRBV20-1 and TRBJ1-1, with D maybe TRBD1 (5 bases). The CDR3 has 14 residues. In germline, CDR1 is DFQATT, CDR2 SNEGSKA (reference sequence). V lost 7 bases, J lost 3 bases, and 18 bases lay in between. The CDR3 spells CSVAGLLGDTEAFF. DNA of the CDR3: TGCAGTGTGGCAGGGCTTCTAGGGGACACTGAAGCTTTCTTT.

This clonotype was seen a handful of times. The chain carries TRBV12-3 or TRBV12-4 and TRBJ1-3; no clear D. V lost 6 bases to trimming and J lost 2 bases, with 11 bases between them. This CDR3 is built from 14 residues. The chain's CDR3 is CASRFLQAGNTIYF. CDR3 nucleotides: TGTGCCAGCAGGTTCCTCCAAGCTGGAAACACCATATATTTT.

This clonotype has just a few counts. The rearrangement joins TRBV6-2 or TRBV6-3 to TRBJ2-1; maybe TRBD1 (5 bases). Germline-derived CDR1 and CDR2 are MNHEY and SVGEGT. Trimming stripped 2 bases from V and 10 bases from J, with 9 bases between. This CDR3 region has 12 residues. CDR3 sequence (DNA): TGTGCCAGCAGTTACACCAGGGAAGAGCAGTTCTTC. Its translation is CASSYTREEQFF.